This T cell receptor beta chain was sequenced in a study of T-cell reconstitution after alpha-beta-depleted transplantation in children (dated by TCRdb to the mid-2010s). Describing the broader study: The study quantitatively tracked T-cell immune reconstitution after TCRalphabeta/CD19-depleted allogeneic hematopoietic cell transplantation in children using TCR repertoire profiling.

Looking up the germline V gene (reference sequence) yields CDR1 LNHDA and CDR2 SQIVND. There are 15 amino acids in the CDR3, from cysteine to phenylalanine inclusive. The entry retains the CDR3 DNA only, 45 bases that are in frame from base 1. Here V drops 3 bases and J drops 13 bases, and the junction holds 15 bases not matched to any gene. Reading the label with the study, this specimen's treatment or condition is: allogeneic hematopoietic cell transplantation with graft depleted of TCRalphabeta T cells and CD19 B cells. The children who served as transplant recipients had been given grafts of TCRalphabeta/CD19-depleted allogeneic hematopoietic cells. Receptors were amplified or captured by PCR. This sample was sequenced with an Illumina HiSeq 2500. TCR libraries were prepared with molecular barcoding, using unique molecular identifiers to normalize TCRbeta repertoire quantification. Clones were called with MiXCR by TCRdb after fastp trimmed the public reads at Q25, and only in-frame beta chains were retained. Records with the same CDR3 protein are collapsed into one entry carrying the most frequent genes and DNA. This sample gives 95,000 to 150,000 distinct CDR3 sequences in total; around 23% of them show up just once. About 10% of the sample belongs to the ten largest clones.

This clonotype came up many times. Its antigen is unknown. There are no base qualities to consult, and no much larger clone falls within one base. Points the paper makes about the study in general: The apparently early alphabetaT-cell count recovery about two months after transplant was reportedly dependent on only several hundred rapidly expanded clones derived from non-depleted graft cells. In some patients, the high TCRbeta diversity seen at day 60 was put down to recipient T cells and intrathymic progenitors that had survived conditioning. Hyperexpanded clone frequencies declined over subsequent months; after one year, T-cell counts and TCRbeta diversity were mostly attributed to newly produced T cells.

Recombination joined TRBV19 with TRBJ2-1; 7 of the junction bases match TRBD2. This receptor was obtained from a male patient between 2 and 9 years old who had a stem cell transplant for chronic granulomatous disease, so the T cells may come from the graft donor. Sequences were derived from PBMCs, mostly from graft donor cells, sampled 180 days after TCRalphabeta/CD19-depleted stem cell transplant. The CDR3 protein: CASSISSGANIDQFF. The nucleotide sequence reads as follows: TGTGCCAGTAGTATTTCCAGCGGGGCCAATATAGATCAGTTCTTC.